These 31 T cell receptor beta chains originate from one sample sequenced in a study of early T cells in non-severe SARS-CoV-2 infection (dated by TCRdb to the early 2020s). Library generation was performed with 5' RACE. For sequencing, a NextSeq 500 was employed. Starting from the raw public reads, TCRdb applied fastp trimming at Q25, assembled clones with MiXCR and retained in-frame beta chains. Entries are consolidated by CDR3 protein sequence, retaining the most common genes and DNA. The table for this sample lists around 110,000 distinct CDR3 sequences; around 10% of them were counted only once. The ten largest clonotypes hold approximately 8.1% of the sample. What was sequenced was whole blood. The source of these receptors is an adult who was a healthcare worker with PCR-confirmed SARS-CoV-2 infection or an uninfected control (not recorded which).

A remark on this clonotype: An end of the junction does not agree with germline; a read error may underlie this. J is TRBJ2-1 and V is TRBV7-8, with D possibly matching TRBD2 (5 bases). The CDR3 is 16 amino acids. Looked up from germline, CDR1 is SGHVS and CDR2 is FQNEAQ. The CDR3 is CTSSLTEDFRNNEQFF. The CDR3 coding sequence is TGTACCAGCAGCTTAACGGAGGACTTCCGGAACAATGAGCAGTTCTTC.

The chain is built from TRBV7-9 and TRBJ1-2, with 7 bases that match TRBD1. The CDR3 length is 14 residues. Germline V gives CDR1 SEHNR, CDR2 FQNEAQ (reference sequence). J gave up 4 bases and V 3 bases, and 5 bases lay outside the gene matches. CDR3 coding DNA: TGTGCCAGCAGCTTGAGGGGGCACAGCTATGGCTACACCTTC. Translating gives CASSLRGHSYGYTF.

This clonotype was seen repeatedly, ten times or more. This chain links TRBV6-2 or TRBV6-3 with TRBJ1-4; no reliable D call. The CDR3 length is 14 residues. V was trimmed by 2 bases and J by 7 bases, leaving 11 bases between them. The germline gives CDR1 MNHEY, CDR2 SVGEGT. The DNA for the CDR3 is TGTGCCAGCAGTTACAGGTCTCGGGGTGAAAAACTGTTTTTT. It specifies CASSYRSRGEKLFF.

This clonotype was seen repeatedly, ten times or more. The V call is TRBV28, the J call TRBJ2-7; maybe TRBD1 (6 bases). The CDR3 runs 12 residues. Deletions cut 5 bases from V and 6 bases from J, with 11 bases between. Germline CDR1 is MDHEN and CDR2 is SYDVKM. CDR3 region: CASSRTTGEQYF. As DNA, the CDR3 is TGTGCCAGCAGTCGGACGACAGGCGAGCAGTACTTC.

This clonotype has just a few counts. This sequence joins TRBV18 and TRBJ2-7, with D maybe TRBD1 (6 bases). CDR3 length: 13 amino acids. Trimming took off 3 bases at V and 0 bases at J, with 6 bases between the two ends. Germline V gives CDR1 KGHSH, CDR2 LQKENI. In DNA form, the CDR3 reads TGTGCCAGCTCACCGGGACACTCCTACGAGCAGTACTTC. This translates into CASSPGHSYEQYF.

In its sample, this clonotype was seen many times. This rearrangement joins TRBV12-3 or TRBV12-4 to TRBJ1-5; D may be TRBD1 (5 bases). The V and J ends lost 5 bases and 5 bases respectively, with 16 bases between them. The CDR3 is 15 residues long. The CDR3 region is CASSEAGGVDQPQHF. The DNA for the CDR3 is TGTGCCAGCAGTGAAGCAGGAGGGGTGGATCAGCCCCAGCATTTT.

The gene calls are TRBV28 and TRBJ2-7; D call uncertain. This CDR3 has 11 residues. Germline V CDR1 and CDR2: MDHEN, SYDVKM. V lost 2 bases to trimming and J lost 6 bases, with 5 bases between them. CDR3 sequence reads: CASSLIGEQYF. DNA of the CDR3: TGTGCCAGCAGTTTAATTGGCGAGCAGTACTTC. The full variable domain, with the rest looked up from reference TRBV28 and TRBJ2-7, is DVKVTQSSRYLVKRTGEKVFLECVQDMDHENMFWYRQDPGLGLRLIYFSYDVKMKEKGDIPEGYSVSREKKERFSLILESASTNQTSMYLCASSLIGEQYFGPGTRLTVT.

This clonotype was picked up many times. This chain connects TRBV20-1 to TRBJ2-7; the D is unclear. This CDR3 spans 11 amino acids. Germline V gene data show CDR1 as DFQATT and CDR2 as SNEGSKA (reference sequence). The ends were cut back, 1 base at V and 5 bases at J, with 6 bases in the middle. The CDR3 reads CSARVVNEQYF. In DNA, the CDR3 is TGCAGTGCTAGAGTCGTGAACGAGCAGTACTTC.

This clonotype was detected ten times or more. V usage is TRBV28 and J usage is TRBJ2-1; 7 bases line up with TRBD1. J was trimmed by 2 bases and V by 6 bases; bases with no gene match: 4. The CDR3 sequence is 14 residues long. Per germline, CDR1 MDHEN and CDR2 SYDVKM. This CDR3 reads CASRHRGTYNEQFF. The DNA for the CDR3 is TGTGCCAGCAGGCACAGGGGAACCTACAATGAGCAGTTCTTC.

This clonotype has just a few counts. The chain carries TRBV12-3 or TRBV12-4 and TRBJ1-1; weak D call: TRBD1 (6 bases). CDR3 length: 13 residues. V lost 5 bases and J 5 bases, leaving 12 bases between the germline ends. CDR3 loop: CASSKTGWTEAFF. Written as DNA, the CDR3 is TGTGCCAGCAGTAAAACAGGGTGGACTGAAGCTTTCTTT.

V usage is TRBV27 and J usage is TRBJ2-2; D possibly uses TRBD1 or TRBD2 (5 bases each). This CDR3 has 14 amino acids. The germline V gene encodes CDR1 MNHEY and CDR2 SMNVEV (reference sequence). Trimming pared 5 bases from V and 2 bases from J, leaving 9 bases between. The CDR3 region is CASSPGTNTGELFF. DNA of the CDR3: TGTGCCAGCAGTCCCGGGACCAACACCGGGGAGCTGTTTTTT.

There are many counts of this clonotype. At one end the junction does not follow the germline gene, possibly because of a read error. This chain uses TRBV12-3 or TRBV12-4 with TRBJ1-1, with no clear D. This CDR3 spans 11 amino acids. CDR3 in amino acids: CASSLAQVVVF. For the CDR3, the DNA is TGTGCCAGCAGCTTAGCTCAGGTGGTCGTCTTT.

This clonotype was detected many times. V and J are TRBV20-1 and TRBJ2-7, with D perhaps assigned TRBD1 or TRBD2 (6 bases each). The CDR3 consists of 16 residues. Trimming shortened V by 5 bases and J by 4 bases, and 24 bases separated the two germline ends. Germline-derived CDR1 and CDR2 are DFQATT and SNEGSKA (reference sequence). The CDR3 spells CSAHPSDWGAFYEQYF. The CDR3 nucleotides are TGCAGTGCTCACCCTAGCGATTGGGGGGCATTTTACGAGCAGTACTTC.

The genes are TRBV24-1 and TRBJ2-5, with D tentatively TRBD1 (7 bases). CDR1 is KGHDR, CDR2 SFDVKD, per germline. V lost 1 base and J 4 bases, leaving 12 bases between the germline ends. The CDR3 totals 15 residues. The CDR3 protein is CATSDLGGGRETQYF. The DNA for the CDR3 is TGTGCCACCAGTGATTTAGGAGGGGGCCGAGAGACCCAGTACTTC.

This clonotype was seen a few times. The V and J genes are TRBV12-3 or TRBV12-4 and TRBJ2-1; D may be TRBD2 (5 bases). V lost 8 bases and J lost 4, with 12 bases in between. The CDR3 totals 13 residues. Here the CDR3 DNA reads TGTGCCAGCGGGGAGAACACTTACAATGAGCAGTTCTTC. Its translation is CASGENTYNEQFF.

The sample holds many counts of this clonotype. The CDR3 here is CASSLGGGMDTQYF. The CDR3 region has the DNA TGTGCCAGCAGCTTAGGGGGCGGGATGGATACGCAGTATTTT. The chain couples TRBV7-2 to TRBJ2-3; D might be TRBD2 (6 bases). V was clipped by 1 base and J by 6 bases, with 11 bases between them. The CDR3 extends over 14 amino acids. Germline V gene data show CDR1 as SGHTA and CDR2 as FQGNSA.

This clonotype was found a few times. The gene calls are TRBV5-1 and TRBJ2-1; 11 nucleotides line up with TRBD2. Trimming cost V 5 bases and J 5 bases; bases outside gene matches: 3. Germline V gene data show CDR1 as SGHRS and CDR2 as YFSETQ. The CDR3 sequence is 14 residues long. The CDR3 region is CASRLGLADNEQFF. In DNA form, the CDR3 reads TGCGCCAGCAGGCTGGGACTAGCGGACAATGAGCAGTTCTTC.

In DNA, the CDR3 is TGTGCCAGCAGCTTCCATGGACAGGGGCGGGGCGAGCAGTACTTC. Encoded protein: CASSFHGQGRGEQYF. V and J are TRBV5-6 and TRBJ2-7, with 9 bases fitting TRBD1. This CDR3 region has 15 residues. V was clipped by 2 bases and J by 6 bases; unmatched bases: 9. Per the germline V gene, CDR1 is SGHDT and CDR2 is YYEEEE.

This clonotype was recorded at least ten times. The CDR3 is CASSSRDRVWVPQHF. The DNA for the CDR3 is TGTGCCAGCAGTTCCCGGGACAGGGTATGGGTGCCCCAGCATTTT. The chain employs TRBV28 and TRBJ1-5, with TRBD1 matching 9 bases. The CDR3 is 15 amino acids. The V gene's germline CDR1 is MDHEN and CDR2 SYDVKM. V was pared by 4 bases and J by 9 bases, with 10 bases of the junction left unmatched.

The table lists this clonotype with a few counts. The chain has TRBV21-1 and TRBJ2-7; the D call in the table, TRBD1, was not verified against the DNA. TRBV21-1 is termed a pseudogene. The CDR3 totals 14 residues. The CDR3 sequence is CASSQWAGGYEQYF. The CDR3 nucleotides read TGTGCCAGCAGCCAATGGGCAGGGGGATACGAGCAGTACTTC.

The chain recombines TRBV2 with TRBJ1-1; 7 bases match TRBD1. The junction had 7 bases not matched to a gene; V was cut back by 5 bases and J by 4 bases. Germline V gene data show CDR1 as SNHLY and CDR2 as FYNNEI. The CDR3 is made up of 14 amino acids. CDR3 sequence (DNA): TGTGCCAGCAGTCCAGACAGGGTGGTCACTGAAGCTTTCTTT. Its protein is CASSPDRVVTEAFF.

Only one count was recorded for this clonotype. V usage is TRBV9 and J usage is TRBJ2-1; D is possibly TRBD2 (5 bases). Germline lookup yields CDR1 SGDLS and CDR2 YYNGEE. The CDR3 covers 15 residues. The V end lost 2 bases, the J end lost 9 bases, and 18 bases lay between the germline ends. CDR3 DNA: TGTGCCAGCAGCGTGAGGACGGATGGAGGTGGTGAGCAGTTCTTC. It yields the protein CASSVRTDGGGEQFF.

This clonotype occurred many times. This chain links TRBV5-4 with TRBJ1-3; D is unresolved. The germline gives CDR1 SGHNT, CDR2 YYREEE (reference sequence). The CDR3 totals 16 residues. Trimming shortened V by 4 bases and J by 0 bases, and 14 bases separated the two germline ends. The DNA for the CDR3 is TGTGCCAGCAGCGAAACGACGGGCCACTCTGGAAACACCATATATTTT. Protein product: CASSETTGHSGNTIYF.

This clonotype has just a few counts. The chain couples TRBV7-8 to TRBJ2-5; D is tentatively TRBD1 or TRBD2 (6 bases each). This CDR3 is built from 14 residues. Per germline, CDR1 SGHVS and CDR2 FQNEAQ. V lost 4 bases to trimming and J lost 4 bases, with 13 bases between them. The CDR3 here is CASSWGAERETQYF. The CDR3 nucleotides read TGTGCCAGCAGCTGGGGGGCGGAGCGAGAGACCCAGTACTTC.

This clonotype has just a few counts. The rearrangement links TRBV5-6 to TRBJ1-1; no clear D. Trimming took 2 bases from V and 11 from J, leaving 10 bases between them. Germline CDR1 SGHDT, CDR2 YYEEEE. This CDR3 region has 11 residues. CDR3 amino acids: CASSLGPLAFF. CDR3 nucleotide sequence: TGTGCCAGCAGCTTAGGGCCTCTGGCTTTCTTT.

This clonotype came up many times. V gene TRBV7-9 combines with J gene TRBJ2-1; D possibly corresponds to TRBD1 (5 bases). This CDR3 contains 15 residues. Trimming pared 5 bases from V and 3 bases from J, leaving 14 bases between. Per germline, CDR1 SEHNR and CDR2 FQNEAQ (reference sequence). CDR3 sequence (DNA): TGTGCCAGCAGCGTCCTTGGGGCAGGCTACAATGAGCAGTTCTTC. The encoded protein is CASSVLGAGYNEQFF.

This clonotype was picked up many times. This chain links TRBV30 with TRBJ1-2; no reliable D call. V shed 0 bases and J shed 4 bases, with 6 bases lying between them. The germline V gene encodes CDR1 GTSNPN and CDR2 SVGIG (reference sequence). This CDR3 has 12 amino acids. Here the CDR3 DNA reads TGTGCCTGGAGTGTAAGGTCCTATGGCTACACCTTC. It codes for CAWSVRSYGYTF.

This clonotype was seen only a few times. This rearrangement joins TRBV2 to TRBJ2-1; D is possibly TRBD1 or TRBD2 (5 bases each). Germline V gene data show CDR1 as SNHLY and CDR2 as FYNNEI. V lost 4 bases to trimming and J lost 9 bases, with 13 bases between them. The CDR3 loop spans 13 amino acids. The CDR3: CASSGDAWGEQFF. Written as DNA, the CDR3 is TGTGCCAGCAGTGGGGACGCATGGGGTGAGCAGTTCTTC.

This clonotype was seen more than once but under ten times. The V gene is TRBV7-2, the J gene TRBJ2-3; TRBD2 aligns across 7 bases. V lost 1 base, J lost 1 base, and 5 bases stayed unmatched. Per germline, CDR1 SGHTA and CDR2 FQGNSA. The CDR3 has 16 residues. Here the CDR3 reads CASSLGGRGRTDTQYF. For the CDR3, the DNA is TGTGCCAGCAGCTTAGGGGGGAGGGGACGCACAGATACGCAGTATTTT.

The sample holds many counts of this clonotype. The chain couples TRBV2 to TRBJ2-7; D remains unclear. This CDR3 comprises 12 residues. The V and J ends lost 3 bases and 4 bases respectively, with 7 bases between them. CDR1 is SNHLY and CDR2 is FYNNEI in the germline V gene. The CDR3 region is CASSETKYEQYF. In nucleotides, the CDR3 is TGTGCCAGCAGTGAGACCAAGTACGAGCAGTACTTC.

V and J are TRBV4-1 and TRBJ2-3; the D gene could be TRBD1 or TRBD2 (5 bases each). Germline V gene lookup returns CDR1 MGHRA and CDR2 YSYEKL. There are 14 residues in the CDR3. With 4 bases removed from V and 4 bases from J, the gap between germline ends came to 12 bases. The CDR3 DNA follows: TGCGCCAGCAGCCGCACACGAGGGGCAGATACGCAGTATTTT. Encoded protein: CASSRTRGADTQYF.